Below are 22 T cell receptor beta chains sequenced from a single sample in a study of beta chain features in type 1 diabetes. Study-level findings and limits: Shortening that was moderate but significant affected the TCRB CDR3s of Type 1 diabetes patients in all four CD4+ subsets.

The sequenced template was cDNA made from the entire isolated RNA. Using immunoSEQ multiplex PCR, the repertoire was profiled, and TCRdb retains in-frame clones only, with some absent. In the table there are under 250,000 clones, 14% of which are singletons. Which antigens these TCRs recognize remains unknown. The sequencing input was naive CD4+ T cells from blood. These receptors were taken from a man aged 30-40 years with type 1 diabetes.

On this clone: An end of the junction differs from the germline gene, which may be a read error. This CDR3 is also generated by other DNA sequences in the sample. This chain joins TRBV29-1 and TRBJ2-1; perhaps TRBD2 as D (6 bases). Germline V gene lookup returns CDR1 SQVTM and CDR2 ANQGSEA. This CDR3 has 12 residues. The CDR3 DNA sequence: TGCGCCGGGGGACTTTCCTACAATGAACAGTTCTTC. This codes for CAGGLSYNEQFF.

The rearrangement uses TRBV6-6 and TRBJ1-1, with 7 bases fitting TRBD1. The CDR3 is made up of 14 amino acids. Germline V gives CDR1 MNHNY, CDR2 SVGAGI (reference sequence). Losses at the gene ends were 5 bases for V and 1 base for J; bases not matched to a gene: 4. CDR3 protein: CASSPGQRNTEAFF. The CDR3 nucleotides are TGTGCCAGCAGTCCGGGACAGCGGAACACTGAAGCTTTCTTT.

This chain links TRBV4-2 with TRBJ2-1, with 7 bases identical to TRBD2. CDR3 length: 15 residues. Germline-derived CDR1 and CDR2 are LGHNA and YNFKEQ. V trimming: 1 base; J trimming: 5 bases; junction bases outside the gene matches: 5. As DNA, the CDR3 is TGTGCCAGCAGCCAAGGGGCTAGCGGCCACAATGAGCAGTTCTTC. This gives the protein CASSQGASGHNEQFF.

This clone has more than one count but fewer than ten. The chain employs TRBV7-9 and TRBJ2-2, with TRBD2 matching 9 bases. CDR3 length equals 15 residues. Trimming removed 6 bases from V and 4 bases from J; junction bases left unmatched: 6. Germline loops: CDR1 SEHNR, CDR2 FQNEAQ (reference sequence). The CDR3 protein is CASSLSGSGTGELFF. The CDR3 region has the DNA TGTGCCAGCAGTCTTAGCGGGAGTGGCACCGGGGAGCTGTTTTTT.

The chain has TRBV2 and TRBJ2-3, with D unresolved. CDR3 length: 14 residues. V was clipped by 5 bases and J by 4 bases, with 13 bases between them. CDR1 SNHLY and CDR2 FYNNEI come from the germline V gene. CDR3 sequence reads: CASSYLLGADTQYF. DNA for the CDR3: TGTGCCAGCAGTTACCTTCTAGGCGCAGATACGCAGTATTTT.

The V call is TRBV6-5, the J call TRBJ1-1; D is unresolved. The CDR3 runs to 13 residues. CDR1 MNHEY and CDR2 SVGAGI come from the germline V gene. Deletions cut 0 bases from V and 4 bases from J, with 6 bases between. The CDR3 spells CASSYSAGTEAFF. The CDR3 coding sequence is TGTGCCAGCAGTTACTCGGCTGGCACTGAAGCTTTCTTT.

This clone has more than one count but fewer than ten. The chain couples TRBV9 to TRBJ2-5; 11 bases are shared with TRBD2. Germline V lookup: CDR1 SGDLS, CDR2 YYNGEE. The CDR3 is 16 amino acids. V lost 0 bases to trimming and J lost 5 bases; unmatched junction nucleotides: 6. The CDR3 region has the DNA TGTGCCAGCAGCGTAGGTGTAGCGGGGGGGCTGGAGACCCAGTACTTC. Its translation: CASSVGVAGGLETQYF. The complete variable domain, with remaining parts taken from reference TRBV9 and TRBJ2-5, reads DSGVTQTPKHLITATGQRVTLRCSPRSGDLSVYWYQQSLDQGLQFLIQYYNGEERAKGNILERFSAQQFPDLHSELNLSSLELGDSALYFCASSVGVAGGLETQYFGPGTRLLVL.

The chain combines TRBV11-2 with TRBJ2-6, with 9 bases that match TRBD2. The V gene end was trimmed by 5 bases and the J gene end by 4 bases; junction bases not matched to a gene: 15. Per the germline V gene, CDR1 is SGHAT and CDR2 is FQNNGV. The CDR3 loop spans 19 amino acids. CDR3 residues: CASSAGFSGRRGGANVLTF. CDR3 nucleotide sequence: TGTGCCAGCAGCGCAGGGTTCAGCGGGAGGAGGGGAGGGGCCAACGTCCTGACTTTC.

The V call is TRBV5-1, the J call TRBJ2-5, with 7 positions matching TRBD1. The CDR3 length is 13 residues. The germline V gene has CDR1 SGHRS and CDR2 YFSETQ. Germline trimming cut 4 bases from V and 5 bases from J; bases unmatched to any gene: 5. The CDR3 bases are TGCGCCAGCAGCCCGGGACAGCCGGAGACCCAGTACTTC. Translating gives CASSPGQPETQYF. Supplemented by reference TRBV5-1 and TRBJ2-5, the full variable domain reads KAGVTQTPRYLIKTRGQQVTLSCSPISGHRSVSWYQQTPGQGLQFLFEYFSETQRNKGNFPGRFSGRQFSNSRSEMNVSTLELGDSALYLCASSPGQPETQYFGPGTRLLVL.

The rearrangement joins TRBV5-6 to TRBJ1-2; D gene unclear. The V gene's germline CDR1 is SGHDT and CDR2 YYEEEE. The V end was cut by 0 bases, the J end by 0 bases, with 12 bases between. This CDR3 region has 16 residues. Here the CDR3 reads CASSLAGLTSNYGYTF. The CDR3 nucleotides are TGTGCCAGCAGCTTGGCCGGACTGACTTCTAACTATGGCTACACCTTC.

V usage is TRBV7-2 and J usage is TRBJ1-2, with unresolved D. CDR1 is SGHTA, CDR2 FQGNSA, per germline. The CDR3 runs to 13 residues. Trimming shortened V by 1 base and J by 5 bases, and 8 bases separated the two germline ends. The CDR3, as DNA: TGTGCCAGCAGCTTAGAAAGCGAATATGGCTACACCTTC. Translating gives CASSLESEYGYTF.

This clone has just a few counts. The chain uses TRBV5-1 and TRBJ2-3, with a weak D call TRBD1 (6 bases). CDR3 length equals 14 residues. Germline CDR1 and CDR2: SGHRS and YFSETQ. V was shortened by 1 base and J by 4 bases, with 10 bases between the two germline ends. CDR3 residues: CASSLTGFADTQYF. As DNA, the CDR3 is TGCGCCAGCAGCTTGACAGGGTTCGCAGATACGCAGTATTTT.

The rearrangement joins TRBV4-1 to TRBJ1-2; 7 bases are a match to TRBD1. The CDR3 runs 15 residues. Trimming cost V 0 bases and J 4 bases; bases outside gene matches: 5. Germline values: CDR1 MGHRA, CDR2 YSYEKL. CDR3 DNA sequence: TGCGCCAGCAGCCAAGAAAGGACAGGTCTCTATGGCTACACCTTC. Translating gives CASSQERTGLYGYTF.

Remarks on this clone: Other nucleotide sequences from this sample produce the same CDR3. The genes are TRBV29-1 and TRBJ1-4; 10 bases match TRBD1. CDR1 and CDR2 from the germline V gene are SQVTM and ANQGSEA. V lost 6 bases to trimming and J lost 8 bases; unmatched junction nucleotides: 6. There are 13 residues in the CDR3. This chain's CDR3 is CSVGGQGGEKLFF. Written as DNA, the CDR3 is TGCAGCGTCGGCGGACAGGGGGGCGAAAAACTGTTTTTT. The full variable domain, rest sourced from reference TRBV29-1 and TRBJ1-4, is SAVISQKPSRDICQRGTSLTIQCQVDSQVTMMFWYRQQPGQSLTLIATANQGSEATYESGFVIDKFPISRPNLTFSTLTVSNMSPEDSSIYLCSVGGQGGEKLFFGSGTQLSVL.

A few counts support this clone. This chain uses TRBV5-1 with TRBJ2-3; 11 nucleotides align to TRBD2. V was clipped by 0 bases and J by 2 bases; unmatched bases: 2. The CDR3 contains 16 residues. Germline loops: CDR1 SGHRS, CDR2 YFSETQ. In nucleotides, the CDR3 is TGCGCCAGCAGCTTGGGACTAGCGGGGCCCACAGATACGCAGTATTTT. Its translation is CASSLGLAGPTDTQYF.

This clone has just a few counts. V gene TRBV2 combines with J gene TRBJ1-4; D perhaps matches TRBD1 (5 bases). V was cut by 5 bases and J by 8 bases, with 18 bases left in between. The CDR3 spans 15 residues. Germline V lookup: CDR1 SNHLY, CDR2 FYNNEI. The CDR3 is CASSPMGRAQEKLFF. The CDR3 nucleotides are TGTGCCAGCAGTCCCATGGGCAGGGCCCAGGAAAAACTGTTTTTT.

The rearrangement joins TRBV19 to TRBJ1-2, with a possible D match to TRBD1 (5 bases). The germline gives CDR1 LNHDA, CDR2 SQIVND (reference sequence). The ends were cut back, 0 bases at V and 5 bases at J, with 13 bases in the middle. The CDR3 has 15 amino acids. CDR3 region: CASSIDGGLPYGYTF. CDR3 DNA: TGTGCCAGTAGTATAGATGGGGGACTGCCTTATGGCTACACCTTC.

This clone has only one observation. The rearrangement joins TRBV6-5 to TRBJ2-3; maybe TRBD2 (5 bases). Germline V gives CDR1 MNHEY, CDR2 SVGAGI. The CDR3 is made up of 14 amino acids. The V end was cut by 0 bases, the J end by 5 bases, with 9 bases between. CDR3 sequence: CASSYSLGRDTQYF. CDR3 DNA sequence: TGTGCCAGCAGTTACTCACTAGGCAGAGATACGCAGTATTTT.

The chain employs TRBV5-4 and TRBJ2-2, with D possibly being TRBD1 (5 bases). V lost 5 bases and J lost 6, with 11 bases in between. Germline lookup yields CDR1 SGHNT and CDR2 YYREEE (reference sequence). The CDR3 sequence is 13 residues long. The CDR3 DNA sequence: TGTGCCAGCAGTTTATCAGGGTCCGGGGAGCTGTTTTTT. This translates into CASSLSGSGELFF.

This clone has only a few counts. The rearrangement uses TRBV6-6 and TRBJ1-2; TRBD1 might be the D (5 bases). The germline V and J ends were trimmed by 6 bases and 2 bases, with 13 bases remaining between them. Germline V gene sequence: CDR1 MNHNY, CDR2 SVGAGI (reference sequence). The CDR3 consists of 14 residues. The chain's CDR3 is CASSALQENYGYTF. The CDR3 region has the DNA TGTGCCAGCAGCGCCCTACAGGAGAACTATGGCTACACCTTC.

This clone was seen a handful of times. The V and J genes are TRBV9 and TRBJ2-1; D may be TRBD1 (6 bases). The CDR3 totals 16 residues. V gave up 5 bases and J gave up 7 bases, with 22 bases separating them. In germline, CDR1 is SGDLS, CDR2 YYNGEE. CDR3 DNA sequence: TGTGCCAGCAGTTCCGTTGACAGGTCCCTCGGAAATGAGCAGTTCTTC. It is translated as CASSSVDRSLGNEQFF. The variable domain in full, completed from reference TRBV9 and TRBJ2-1, reads DSGVTQTPKHLITATGQRVTLRCSPRSGDLSVYWYQQSLDQGLQFLIQYYNGEERAKGNILERFSAQQFPDLHSELNLSSLELGDSALYFCASSSVDRSLGNEQFFGPGTRLTVL.

J is TRBJ2-5 and V is TRBV23-1; TRBD1 matches at 12 bases. TRBV23-1 is classed as an ORF, of uncertain function. The junction had 5 bases not matched to a gene; V was cut back by 8 bases and J by 4 bases. The CDR3 is 14 residues long. CDR3 in amino acids: CASLGQGAGETQYF. Here the CDR3 DNA reads TGCGCCAGCCTGGGACAGGGGGCTGGAGAGACCCAGTACTTC.